Presented here are 18 T cell receptor beta chains from one specimen sequenced in a study of blood T cell repertoires in COVID-19. Sequenced by immunoSEQ multiplex PCR; TCRdb stores in-frame clones only, minus some. The repertoire holds hundreds of thousands of clones, with roughly nine tenths as singletons. The specimen sequenced was peripheral blood. The source is a man aged 60 to 69 who had recovered from COVID-19.

V gene TRBV4-1 combines with J gene TRBJ2-3, with TRBD1 matching over 7 bases. Germline values: CDR1 MGHRA, CDR2 YSYEKL. The CDR3 runs to 14 residues. J lost 6 bases, V lost 2 bases, and 5 bases had no gene match. Written as DNA, the CDR3 is TGCGCCAGCAGCCAAATAGACAGGGTTGATACGCAGTATTTT. Its translation is CASSQIDRVDTQYF.

This clone appeared a single time. The CDR3 DNA follows: TGCGCCAGCAGCTTGGCCGGGGGTACGGGAGAGACCCAGTACTTC. Its protein is CASSLAGGTGETQYF. This chain joins TRBV5-1 and TRBJ2-5, with D perhaps TRBD2 (6 bases). V lost 0 bases and J lost 4, with 13 bases in between. The CDR3 loop spans 15 amino acids. Germline CDR1 reads SGHRS; CDR2 reads YFSETQ.

The chain is built from TRBV6-5 and TRBJ1-3; D is undetermined. Trimming removed 6 bases at V and 0 bases at J, with 12 bases between. Germline V gene lookup returns CDR1 MNHEY and CDR2 SVGAGI. This CDR3 has 15 amino acids. The CDR3 DNA sequence: TGTGCCAGCAGGAGGCAGCCTAACTCTGGAAACACCATATATTTT. This sequence encodes CASRRQPNSGNTIYF.

The V gene is TRBV10-1, the J gene TRBJ2-1; tentatively, D is TRBD2 (6 bases). Germline values: CDR1 WNHNN, CDR2 SYGVQD (reference sequence). V lost 6 bases to trimming and J lost 7 bases, with 13 bases between them. The CDR3 sequence is 13 residues long. The CDR3 here is CASSRDGSNEQFF. The CDR3 DNA follows: TGCGCCAGCAGCAGGGACGGGAGTAATGAGCAGTTCTTC.

This chain connects TRBV10-2 to TRBJ2-7, with 8 bases matching TRBD2. The CDR3 has 13 residues. Germline CDR1 and CDR2: WSHSY and SAAADI. The junction had 4 bases not matched to a gene; V was cut back by 7 bases and J by 2 bases. The CDR3 DNA follows: TGCGCCAGCATTAGCGGGGCGACCTACGAGCAGTACTTC. Its translation is CASISGATYEQYF.

The chain joins TRBV7-6 to TRBJ2-5; D is unresolved. V lost 1 base and J lost 5, with 5 bases in between. This CDR3 spans 12 amino acids. Germline values: CDR1 SGHVS, CDR2 FNYEAQ. The CDR3 DNA reads TGTGCCAGCAGCTTAGTCTCGGAGACCCAGTACTTC. Translating gives CASSLVSETQYF.

This clone was detected only once. V and J are TRBV11-2 and TRBJ2-7; TRBD2 agrees at 10 bases. The CDR3 covers 15 residues. V gave up 5 bases and J gave up 3 bases; unmatched junction bases: 7. CDR1 is SGHAT and CDR2 is FQNNGV in the germline V gene. In DNA, the CDR3 is TGTGCCAGCAGCCCCATTAGCGGGGGGAGCTACGAGCAGTACTTC. Translating it yields CASSPISGGSYEQYF.

The V gene is TRBV11-3, the J gene TRBJ2-6, with D perhaps TRBD1 (6 bases). V gave up 5 bases and J gave up 2 bases, with 7 bases separating them. The CDR3 loop spans 14 amino acids. Germline V lookup: CDR1 SGHNT, CDR2 YENEEA. The DNA of the CDR3 is TGTGCCAGCAGCCCAGGGGCTGGGGCCAACGTCCTGACTTTC. Protein sequence: CASSPGAGANVLTF.

The CDR3 sequence is CASSLLLGGSNQPQHF. The CDR3 DNA reads as TGTGCCAGCAGCTTGCTCCTAGGGGGTAGCAATCAGCCCCAGCATTTT. The rearrangement uses TRBV5-6 and TRBJ1-5, with a possible D match to TRBD1 (6 bases). This CDR3 comprises 16 residues. The germline V and J ends were trimmed by 1 base and 0 bases, with 11 bases remaining between them. Germline V lookup: CDR1 SGHDT, CDR2 YYEEEE.

The V and J genes are TRBV6-2 or TRBV6-3 and TRBJ1-5; TRBD1 agrees at 9 bases. The CDR3 runs 15 residues. The V segment lost 2 bases and the J segment 4 bases; nucleotides outside the gene matches: 3. Germline CDR1 is MNHEY and CDR2 is SVGEGT. The CDR3 reads CASSYMGQGNQPQHF. CDR3 nucleotide sequence: TGTGCCAGCAGTTACATGGGACAGGGTAATCAGCCCCAGCATTTT.

The chain joins TRBV10-1 to TRBJ2-7, with 8 bases identical to TRBD2. Germline CDR1 is WNHNN and CDR2 is SYGVQD (reference sequence). This CDR3 contains 15 residues. Unmatched junction bases numbered 8, after V lost 2 bases and J lost 5 bases. CDR3 protein: CASSETGGGSHEQYV. In nucleotides, the CDR3 is TGCGCCAGCAGTGAGACGGGGGGGGGAAGCCACGAGCAGTACGTC.

The chain employs TRBV18 and TRBJ1-6, with D perhaps matching TRBD1 (5 bases). This CDR3 comprises 15 residues. Germline V gives CDR1 KGHSH, CDR2 LQKENI. The V and J ends lost 3 bases and 2 bases respectively, with 8 bases between them. Here the CDR3 reads CASSPTDPYNSPLHF. CDR3 bases: TGTGCCAGCTCACCGACAGATCCCTATAATTCACCCCTCCACTTT.

The rearrangement uses TRBV28 and TRBJ1-2, with 7 bases lining up with TRBD1. The trim removed 5 bases at V and 7 bases at J, leaving 4 bases unmatched. The CDR3 covers 12 residues. Germline loops: CDR1 MDHEN, CDR2 SYDVKM. CDR3 region: CASSTGTVGYTF. CDR3 nucleotides: TGTGCCAGCAGTACCGGGACAGTTGGCTACACCTTC.

The gene calls are TRBV12-3 or TRBV12-4 and TRBJ2-3; D not certain. Trimming removed 7 bases from V and 0 bases from J, with 5 bases in between. This CDR3 contains 12 residues. This CDR3 is CASKSSTDTQYF. The CDR3 nucleotides read TGTGCCAGCAAGAGTAGCACAGATACGCAGTATTTT.

The rearrangement links TRBV11-2 to TRBJ1-2, with 7 bases identical to TRBD1. Germline CDR1 and CDR2: SGHAT and FQNNGV. J lost 1 base, V lost 6 bases, and 8 bases had no gene match. This CDR3 has 15 amino acids. CDR3 residues: CASRKPGQLNYGYTF. The DNA of the CDR3 is TGTGCCAGCAGAAAACCGGGACAGCTTAACTATGGCTACACCTTC.

This chain joins TRBV7-8 and TRBJ1-4, with D possibly matching TRBD1 (5 bases). Germline V lookup: CDR1 SGHVS, CDR2 FQNEAQ. V was clipped by 0 bases and J by 7 bases, with 18 bases between them. CDR3 length: 17 residues. The CDR3 DNA is TGTGCCAGCAGCTTAGCAGGGGCCCCCATGCCGGGTGAAAAACTGTTTTTT. It encodes CASSLAGAPMPGEKLFF.

The rearrangement joins TRBV7-9 to TRBJ1-1, with TRBD1 identical over 9 bases. The CDR3 sequence is 15 residues long. Germline loops: CDR1 SEHNR, CDR2 FQNEAQ (reference sequence). V was pared by 5 bases and J by 2 bases, with 6 bases of the junction left unmatched. The CDR3, as DNA: TGTGCCAGCAGCCGGGACAGGGCGTCAAACACTGAAGCTTTCTTT. Translated: CASSRDRASNTEAFF.

This clone was detected once. J is TRBJ1-3 and V is TRBV5-1, with D uncertain. Germline CDR1 is SGHRS and CDR2 is YFSETQ. The length of the CDR3 is 16 residues. V dropped 2 bases and J dropped 2 bases, with 14 bases sitting between them. The CDR3 nucleotides read TGCGCCAGCAGCTTTATCCCTGGCCAGGCTGGAAACACCATATATTTT. It specifies CASSFIPGQAGNTIYF. Drawing the rest from reference TRBV5-1 and TRBJ1-3, the complete variable domain is KAGVTQTPRYLIKTRGQQVTLSCSPISGHRSVSWYQQTPGQGLQFLFEYFSETQRNKGNFPGRFSGRQFSNSRSEMNVSTLELGDSALYLCASSFIPGQAGNTIYFGEGSWLTVV.